This T cell receptor beta chain was sequenced during a study of T cell responses to AZD1222 COVID-19 vaccine listed by TCRdb under 2021. About the full investigation: AZD1222 recipients whose second dose came at about 4 weeks and those whose second dose came at about 12 weeks were combined into one group, since spike-specific TCR depth and breadth did not differ between the two schedules. Trial participants were enrolled by age into 18-55, 56-69 and 70-plus year subgroups, with roughly 160, 29 and 62 TCR-sequenced participants respectively. A total of 230 to 250 trial participants underwent TCR sequencing, of whom about 200 had received two doses of AZD1222 and 26 had received two doses of the MenACWY control vaccine.

To note about this clone: Its antigen remains undetermined. One base away there is no much larger clone; base qualities are not given.

The CDR3 regions of human TCRbeta chains were analyzed by immunosequencing. On the study's bioinformatics: TCRs in the repertoires were matched against a reference library of SARS-CoV-2-specific TCRs that had been generated with the MIRA antigen-specificity platform. Breadth was defined as the fraction of unique TCRs that were SARS-CoV-2-associated, and depth was defined as the fraction of total T cells that were SARS-CoV-2-associated. Each spike-specific TCR was assigned to its reactive spike region and to a CD4 or CD8 class using the MIRA data. Log10-transformed breadth and depth values were compared by one-way ANOVA with Sidak's multiple comparisons tests. TCRdb carries this immuneACCESS record with in-frame sequences only. Its versions omit some clonotypes, under half of them owing to an unresolved V gene in the studies checked, with the rest unexplained. V, J and clone size derive from that table, while D and trimming were established from the DNA sequence. This sample holds some 120,000 clones; about 87% were observed only once. The ten largest clonotypes hold around 10% of the sample.

The CDR3 measures 18 amino acids from cysteine to phenylalanine. The only DNA kept is the CDR3, 54 bases in frame from the first base. Relative to germline, V is 0 bases shorter and J is 3 bases shorter, with 22 bases between their ends. Looking up the germline V gene yields CDR1 SGDLS and CDR2 YYNGEE. The time point label here, explained by the study, means: baseline before first vaccination. The vaccinee samples were drawn from two UK trials, COV001 and COV002, one of which was a single-blind randomized controlled phase 2/3 trial testing AZD1222 (ChAdOx1 nCoV-19) in healthy adults. Trial participant PBMC samples were collected at day 0 and day 28 after the second dose for TCRbeta chain sequencing. General conclusions and limits of the study: In the small 56-69-year group, the increase in depth fell short of significance, most likely because of low power. Most participants were white British and females outnumbered males, and the authors suggested that clonal diversity may have been underestimated. After two AZD1222 doses, spike-specific TCR breadth and depth were significantly higher than at day 0 and than in MenACWY recipients. Vaccine-associated CD4 TCRs spanned the whole spike protein, with dominant responses in regions 160-218 and 743-854. Nearly half of unique spike-specific TCRs reportedly recognized epitopes outside regions mutated in the B.1.351 and B.1.1.7 variants. Conclusions about previously exposed vaccinees were limited because only a handful of AZD1222 recipients were SARS-CoV-2 seropositive at baseline. Because no samples from the day 14 peak response were available, repertoires could be characterized only after the peak T cell response.

The rearranged chain carries TRBV9 and TRBJ2-7, and possibly TRBD2, on 6 matching bases. This sequence was found in an adult in good health. This specimen was peripheral blood, taken on day 0 of AZD1222 vaccination. This receptor carries the CDR3 CASSVGAPVPGLNYEQYF. The DNA sequence is given as TGTGCCAGCAGCGTAGGCGCCCCCGTCCCGGGACTCAACTACGAGCAGTACTTC. Full variable domain (CDR3 extended with the reference TRBV9 and TRBJ2-7 proteins): DSGVTQTPKHLITATGQRVTLRCSPRSGDLSVYWYQQSLDQGLQFLIQYYNGEERAKGNILERFSAQQFPDLHSELNLSSLELGDSALYFCASSVGAPVPGLNYEQYFGPGTRLTVT.